Listed below are T cell receptor beta chains from one sample, sequenced in a study of shared clonotypes between healthy human individuals. Some clones are missing from TCRdb's copy, which holds only in-frame ones; the method was immunoSEQ multiplex PCR. The repertoire includes about 2.4 million clones, over 85% of them detected once, and around 0.4% sits in the top ten. The sample was naive CD4+ T cells from PBMCs. The receptors originated from a man aged 18-30 years in good health. Some clones in this sample may be carry-over from other donors' samples. The CDR3 runs from the conserved cysteine through the conserved F or W. D genes are given only for firm matches. A clone size is listed for some rows: how often the clone was seen (once, few, many), or a class if it is expanded.

J	size	V	D	length	CDR3	DNA
TRBJ2-6	.	TRBV2	.	15	CASLQGLSGANVLTF	TGTGCCAGTCTACAGGGACTCTCTGGGGCCAACGTCCTGACTTTC
TRBJ2-4	.	TRBV5-1	TRBD2	20	CASSLDKASGSLSGKNIQYF	TGCGCCAGCAGCTTGGATAAGGCTAGCGGGAGTCTATCGGGCAAAAACATTCAGTACTTC
TRBJ2-5	.	TRBV5-1	.	13	CASSPGGLETQYF	TGCGCCAGCAGCCCCGGGGGGCTGGAGACCCAGTACTTC
TRBJ2-7	.	TRBV7-9	.	13	CASSLRTENEQYF	TGTGCCAGCAGCTTACGGACAGAGAACGAGCAGTACTTC
TRBJ2-3	.	TRBV28	.	15	CASRGERASTDTQYF	TGTGCCAGCAGGGGGGAACGGGCTAGCACAGATACGCAGTATTTT
TRBJ2-5	.	TRBV14	.	13	CASSQELQETQYF	TGTGCCAGCAGTCAGGAGTTACAAGAGACCCAGTACTTC
TRBJ2-1	.	TRBV29-1	.	13	CSVELDRDFRQFF	TGCAGCGTTGAATTAGATCGTGATTTCAGGCAGTTCTTC
TRBJ2-3	.	TRBV6-5	.	12	CASRTRRARQYF	TGTGCCAGCCGAACCAGGAGGGCCCGGCAGTATTTT
TRBJ1-4	.	TRBV30	.	16	CAWSVLGGASNEKLFF	TGTGCCTGGAGTGTACTAGGGGGGGCATCTAATGAAAAACTGTTTTTT
TRBJ2-1	.	TRBV30	TRBD2	14	CAWSAGLAELKQFF	TGTGCCTGGAGTGCCGGGCTAGCGGAACTAAAGCAGTTCTTC
TRBJ2-5	.	TRBV28	.	16	CASSSPGQSLAETQYF	TGTGCCAGCAGTTCCCCGGGACAATCCCTCGCGGAGACCCAGTACTTC
TRBJ2-4	.	TRBV5-4	.	14	CASSLVGGKNIQYF	TGTGCCAGCAGCTTGGTAGGGGGCAAAAACATTCAGTACTTC
TRBJ2-3	.	TRBV5-1	TRBD2	15	CASSPSGRDADTQYF	TGCGCCAGCAGCCCTAGCGGGAGGGACGCAGATACGCAGTATTTT
TRBJ1-2	once	TRBV5-4	TRBD1	15	CASSLTGGFPYGYTF	TGTGCCAGCAGCTTGACAGGGGGCTTTCCATATGGCTACACCTTC
TRBJ2-1	once	TRBV5-1	TRBD2	16	CASSSLRGGSYNEQFF	TGCGCCAGCAGCTCCCTCCGGGGGGGGAGCTACAATGAGCAGTTCTTC
TRBJ2-1	.	TRBV7-9	.	13	CASSLRTDNEQFF	TGTGCCAGCAGCTTAAGGACCGACAATGAGCAGTTCTTC
TRBJ2-1	once	TRBV30	TRBD1	14	CAWEGAESYNEQFF	TGTGCCTGGGAGGGGGCAGAATCCTACAATGAGCAGTTCTTC
TRBJ2-1	.	TRBV7-3	TRBD2	19	CASSLGVTSGTSDYNEQFF	TGTGCCAGCAGCTTAGGGGTGACTAGCGGGACTTCAGACTACAATGAGCAGTTCTTC
TRBJ1-2	once	TRBV28	.	13	CASSLVSRPTGTF	TGTGCCAGCAGTTTAGTCTCCAGGCCGACGGGCACCTTC
TRBJ1-1	.	TRBV4-1	.	12	CASSPTTTEAFF	TGCGCCAGCAGCCCCACCACAACTGAAGCTTTCTTT
TRBJ1-5	once	TRBV19	TRBD1	15	CASSFRGKLGQPQHF	TGTGCCAGTAGTTTCAGGGGGAAGTTGGGTCAGCCCCAGCATTTT
TRBJ2-1	once	TRBV6-1	.	12	CASSRYQNEQFF	TGTGCCAGCAGTCGATATCAGAATGAGCAGTTCTTC
TRBJ2-7	.	TRBV5-4	TRBD1	14	CASSSLRTGPEQYF	TGTGCCAGCAGCTCACTCCGGACAGGTCCGGAGCAGTACTTC
TRBJ2-7	.	TRBV7-2	TRBD2	16	CASSLGGLAGSYEQYF	TGTGCCAGCAGCTTGGGGGGACTAGCGGGATCCTACGAGCAGTACTTC
TRBJ1-4	.	TRBV4-1	TRBD1	18	CASSLRGGRLATNEKLFF	TGCGCCAGCAGCCTCAGGGGGGGGCGCCTCGCAACTAATGAAAAACTGTTTTTT
TRBJ2-1	.	TRBV9	TRBD2	20	CASSVLTSGSSDRAYNEQFF	TGTGCCAGCAGCGTCCTGACTAGCGGGAGCTCCGATCGGGCCTACAATGAGCAGTTCTTC
TRBJ1-3	.	TRBV6-6	TRBD1	16	CASSYPTDRAGNTIYF	TGTGCCAGCAGTTACCCCACGGACAGGGCTGGAAACACCATATATTTT
TRBJ2-3	.	TRBV9	.	15	CASSARSDSSDTQYF	TGTGCCAGCAGCGCCCGATCGGACAGTTCAGATACGCAGTATTTT
TRBJ2-7	.	TRBV27	.	15	CASSLSWTSSYEQYF	TGTGCCAGCAGTTTATCGTGGACAAGCTCCTACGAGCAGTACTTC
TRBJ1-2	.	TRBV9	TRBD1	14	CASSGGQGSYGYTF	TGTGCCAGCAGCGGGGGACAGGGGAGCTATGGCTACACCTTC
TRBJ2-1	.	TRBV28	.	14	CASSWGRSYNEQFF	TGTGCCAGCAGTTGGGGGAGGTCCTACAATGAGCAGTTCTTC
TRBJ2-5	.	TRBV6-1	.	12	CASSIGVETQYF	TGTGCCAGCAGTATAGGGGTCGAGACCCAGTACTTC
TRBJ2-5	.	TRBV12-5	TRBD2	13	CASGVGGGETQYF	TGTGCTAGTGGTGTCGGGGGGGGTGAGACCCAGTACTTC
TRBJ2-1	.	TRBV27	.	12	CASSPRYNEQFF	TGTGCCAGCAGTCCGCGATACAATGAGCAGTTCTTC
TRBJ2-5	.	TRBV6-1	.	11	CASSGEETQYF	TGTGCCAGCAGTGGGGAAGAGACCCAGTACTTC
TRBJ1-1	.	TRBV6-5	.	14	CASSYSWRTPEAFF	TGTGCCAGCAGTTACTCTTGGAGAACCCCTGAAGCTTTCTTT
TRBJ1-1	few	TRBV4-2	.	15	CASSQELGWITEAFF	TGTGCCAGCAGCCAAGAATTGGGGTGGATCACTGAAGCTTTCTTT
TRBJ2-7	.	TRBV7-2	.	15	CASSLAGAGQYEQYF	TGTGCCAGCAGCTTAGCCGGGGCGGGACAATACGAGCAGTACTTC
TRBJ1-2	.	TRBV7-9	.	12	CASSLAGFGYTF	TGTGCCAGCAGCTTAGCAGGGTTTGGCTACACCTTC
TRBJ2-3	.	TRBV7-2	.	15	CASSLPLSSTDTQYF	TGTGCCAGCAGCTTACCGCTCTCCTCCACAGATACGCAGTATTTT
TRBJ2-5	.	TRBV7-7	TRBD1	15	CASSLDRQGGKTQYF	TGTGCCAGCAGCTTAGACCGACAGGGTGGTAAGACCCAGTACTTC
TRBJ2-3	.	TRBV7-6	.	12	CASSLDPDTQYF	TGTGCCAGCAGCTTAGATCCAGATACGCAGTATTTT